This TCR beta chain was captured by sequencing in a study of blood T cell repertoires in COVID-19. The wider study: Collection of acute and convalescent COVID-19 samples took place in the United States, Italy and Spain. The cDNA or gDNA used as material had been derived from T cells, B-cell-depleted T cells, or PBMCs.

In the original analysis: Scientists estimated how many nucleated cells there were by amplifying reference gene primers. Using immunoSEQ multiplex PCR, the repertoire was profiled, and TCRdb retains in-frame clones only, with some absent. From that table come the V and J calls and clone size; the DNA was used to work out D and trimming. The sample includes roughly 140,000 clones, roughly 84% seen only once; the top ten take 38%. The CDR3 consists of 14 residues. Germline V CDR1 and CDR2: MDHEN, SYDVKM. The ends were cut back, 2 bases at V and 5 bases at J, with 10 bases in the middle. Sequenced: peripheral blood. The sequence derives from a human donor in a cohort sampled during active COVID-19. This chain links TRBV28 with TRBJ1-5, with D uncertain. The CDR3 reads CASSLGSMDQPQHF. In DNA, the CDR3 is TGTGCCAGCAGTTTAGGGAGCATGGATCAGCCCCAGCATTTT.